A single sample is the source of the 9 T cell receptor beta chains below, sequenced in a study of control samples from healthy donors and cancer patients. Sequencing used immunoSEQ multiplex PCR; TCRdb keeps in-frame clones, though not all of them. The repertoire holds tens of thousands of clones, with around 90% as singletons. Sequencing used PBMCs. The receptors shown here come from a woman aged 55-75 years with head and neck cancer.

This rearrangement joins TRBV2 to TRBJ1-5; no definite D call. The CDR3 is made up of 12 amino acids. Trimming pared 7 bases from V and 8 bases from J, leaving 12 bases between. CDR1 SNHLY and CDR2 FYNNEI come from the germline V gene. CDR3 sequence: CASKGLLEPQHF. CDR3 in DNA: TGTGCCAGCAAAGGGTTATTGGAGCCCCAGCATTTT.

The rearrangement links TRBV9 to TRBJ2-1; maybe TRBD1 (5 bases). Deletions cut 2 bases from V and 0 bases from J, with 12 bases between. Germline V gene lookup returns CDR1 SGDLS and CDR2 YYNGEE. The length of the CDR3 is 16 residues. CDR3 residues: CASSVGASSSYNEQFF. The CDR3 region has the DNA TGTGCCAGCAGCGTTGGGGCTTCAAGCTCCTACAATGAGCAGTTCTTC.

The chain joins TRBV7-6 to TRBJ2-7, with 13 bases matching TRBD2. The CDR3 runs 16 residues. The germline gives CDR1 SGHVS, CDR2 FNYEAQ. Trimming at V came to 3 bases and at J to 2 bases, leaving 4 bases not matched to a gene. For the CDR3, the DNA is TGTGCCAGCAGCTTCGGGACTAGCGGGGTGGCCTACGAGCAGTACTTC. Its translation is CASSFGTSGVAYEQYF.

The chain uses TRBV12-3 or TRBV12-4 and TRBJ2-2; unclear D gene. This CDR3 contains 13 residues. V was clipped by 1 base and J by 7 bases, with 7 bases between them. The CDR3 spells CASSLEAVGELFF. The DNA of the CDR3 is TGTGCCAGCAGTTTAGAGGCGGTCGGGGAGCTGTTTTTT.

The chain employs TRBV5-1 and TRBJ1-1; 9 bases fit TRBD1. Germline V lookup: CDR1 SGHRS, CDR2 YFSETQ. The CDR3 has 14 residues. Trimming removed 2 bases from V and 5 bases from J; junction bases left unmatched: 4. The DNA of the CDR3 is TGCGCCAGCAGCTTACAGGGGGCGGATACTGAAGCTTTCTTT. Residues: CASSLQGADTEAFF.

This sequence joins TRBV19 and TRBJ1-1; D unresolved. The V gene lost 3 bases and the J gene lost 2 bases, with 7 bases spanning the gap. The CDR3 is made up of 13 amino acids. Germline V lookup: CDR1 LNHDA, CDR2 SQIVND (reference sequence). CDR3 loop: CASSINPNTEAFF. DNA of the CDR3: TGTGCCAGTAGTATTAACCCAAACACTGAAGCTTTCTTT.

This clone was observed a single time. J is TRBJ2-5 and V is TRBV19; 10 positions match TRBD1. The CDR3 has 15 residues. J was trimmed by 2 bases and V by 6 bases; bases with no gene match: 6. Germline V gene lookup returns CDR1 LNHDA and CDR2 SQIVND (reference sequence). The CDR3 sequence: CASSPKDRGQETQYF. As DNA, the CDR3 is TGTGCCAGTAGCCCCAAGGACAGGGGGCAAGAGACCCAGTACTTC.

This sequence joins TRBV24-1 and TRBJ1-5; D is possibly TRBD1 (6 bases). Germline loops: CDR1 KGHDR, CDR2 SFDVKD. The CDR3 contains 15 residues. Trimming took 5 bases from V and 3 from J, leaving 13 bases between them. The CDR3 sequence is CATSAAGGLNQPQHF. The CDR3, as DNA: TGTGCCACCAGTGCCGCGGGGGGGCTCAATCAGCCCCAGCATTTT.

The V and J genes are TRBV6-6 and TRBJ2-1; 11 bases line up with TRBD2. The ends lost 6 bases at V and 8 bases at J; junction bases unmatched: 3. The CDR3 consists of 13 residues. In germline, CDR1 is MNHNY, CDR2 SVGAGI (reference sequence). Here the CDR3 reads CASRTSGNHEQFF. CDR3 DNA sequence: TGTGCCAGCAGGACTAGCGGGAATCATGAGCAGTTCTTC.